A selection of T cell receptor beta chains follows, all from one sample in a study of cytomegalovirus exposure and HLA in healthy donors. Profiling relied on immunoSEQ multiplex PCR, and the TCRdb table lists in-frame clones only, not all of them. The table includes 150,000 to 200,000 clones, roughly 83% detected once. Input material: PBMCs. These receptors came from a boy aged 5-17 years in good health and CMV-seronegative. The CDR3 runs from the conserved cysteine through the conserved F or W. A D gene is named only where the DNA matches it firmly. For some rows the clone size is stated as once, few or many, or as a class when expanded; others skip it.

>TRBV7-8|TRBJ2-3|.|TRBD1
TGTGCCAGCAGCGAATTCCAGGGGGCTTCCACAGATACGCAGTATTTT
CASSEFQGASTDTQYF
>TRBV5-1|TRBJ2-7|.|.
TGCGCCAGCAGCTTGGTTACCGGGGGACGGTGGAGCTCCTACGAGCAGTACTTC
CASSLVTGGRWSSYEQYF
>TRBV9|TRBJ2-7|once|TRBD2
TGTGCCAGCAGCGTAGGGTCGGGGGGCTCCTACGAGCAGTACTTC
CASSVGSGGSYEQYF
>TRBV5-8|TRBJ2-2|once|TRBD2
TGTGCCAGCAGCTTACTCGGACTAGGAGCTAACACCGGGGAGCTGTTTTTT
CASSLLGLGANTGELFF
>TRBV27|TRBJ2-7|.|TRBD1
TGTGCCAGCAGTCTGGGACAGAGAAGTGAGCAGTACTTC
CASSLGQRSEQYF
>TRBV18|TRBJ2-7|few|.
TGTGCCAGCTCACCACCCCCGGGTATCGACGAGCAGTACTTC
CASSPPPGIDEQYF
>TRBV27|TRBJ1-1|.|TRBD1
TGTGCCAGCAGTACCTCGACAGGGGCCGGGACTGAAGCTTTCTTT
CASSTSTGAGTEAFF
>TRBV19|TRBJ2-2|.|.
TGTGCCAGTAGCGACAGCTATCCGAACACCGGGGAGCTGTTTTTT
CASSDSYPNTGELFF
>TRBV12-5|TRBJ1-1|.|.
TGTGCTAGTGGTTTGGGGTCAAGGGGAGGAGCTTTCTTT
CASGLGSRGGAFF
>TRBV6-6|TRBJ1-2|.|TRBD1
TGTGCCAGCAGTGGACAGGGGAACTATGGCTACACCTTC
CASSGQGNYGYTF
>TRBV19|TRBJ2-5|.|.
TGTGCCAGTAGCCGGTCGGTGGTAGGGGTTGAGACCCAGTACTTC
CASSRSVVGVETQYF
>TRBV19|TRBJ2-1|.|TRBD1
TGTGCCAGTAGTATGGGGACAGGGGAATGGTTTGGCAATGAGCAGTTCTTC
CASSMGTGEWFGNEQFF
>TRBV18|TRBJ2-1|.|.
TGTGCCAGCTCGCCCGGTGGGCGGGAAGAGAATGAGCAGTTCTTC
CASSPGGREENEQFF
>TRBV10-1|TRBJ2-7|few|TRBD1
TGCGCCAGCAGTGAGAACAGGGGGCCGGACGAGCAGTACTTC
CASSENRGPDEQYF
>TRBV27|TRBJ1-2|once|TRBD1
TGTGCCAGCAAAGCCGACAGGGTAGCTAACTATGGCTACACCTTC
CASKADRVANYGYTF
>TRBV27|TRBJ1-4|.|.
TGTGCCAGCAGTCCCGCCCGGGGGTCTACGGGAAAACTGTTTTTT
CASSPARGSTGKLFF
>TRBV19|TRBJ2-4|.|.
TGTGCCAGTAGTATAAACGGACTGGGCTACAACATTCAGTACTTC
CASSINGLGYNIQYF
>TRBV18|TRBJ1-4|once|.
TGTGCCAGCTCACCGAACCCAGGGGCCACTAATGAAAAACTGTTTTTT
CASSPNPGATNEKLFF